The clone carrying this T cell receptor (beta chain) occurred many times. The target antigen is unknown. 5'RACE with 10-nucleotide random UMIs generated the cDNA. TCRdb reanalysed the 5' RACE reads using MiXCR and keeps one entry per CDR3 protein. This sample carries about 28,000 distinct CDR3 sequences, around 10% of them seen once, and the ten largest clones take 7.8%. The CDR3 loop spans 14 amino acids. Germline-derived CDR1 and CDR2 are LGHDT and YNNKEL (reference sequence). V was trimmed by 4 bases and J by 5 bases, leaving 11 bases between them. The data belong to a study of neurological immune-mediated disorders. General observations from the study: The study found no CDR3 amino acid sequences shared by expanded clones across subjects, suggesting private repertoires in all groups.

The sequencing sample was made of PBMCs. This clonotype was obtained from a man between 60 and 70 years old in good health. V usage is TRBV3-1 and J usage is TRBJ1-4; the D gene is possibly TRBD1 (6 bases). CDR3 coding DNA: TGTGCCAGCAGCCCCGGGGGCAAAAATGAAAAACTGTTTTTT. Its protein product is CASSPGGKNEKLFF.